This TCR beta chain derives from a study of monozygotic twins with inflammatory bowel disease (dated by TCRdb to the late 2010s). In terms of the full investigation: The complete study included 28 monozygotic twin pairs: 19 IBD-discordant Danish pairs and nine German pairs, of which four were IBD-concordant and five were IBD-discordant. The search for disease-associated traits relied mainly on comparing IBD patients with their genetically identical healthy co-twins within discordant pairs. Each individual had, on average, about 151 000 unique TCRalpha sequences and 181 000 unique TCRbeta sequences available for analysis.

The CDR3 goes from the cysteine to the phenylalanine over 14 residues. Only the protein is available. CDR1 is given as DFQATT and CDR2 as SNEGSKA, both from the germline V gene (reference sequence). Points the paper makes about the study in general: Differing immunosuppressive treatments among patients may have added background noise and inter-individual variability to the repertoires. Fewer clonotypes were shared with other individuals by IBD patients than by healthy twins, most markedly in patients showing signs of disease activity. No difference in repertoire similarity was observed between concordant and discordant twins, possibly owing to limited statistical power. The analysis was unable to tell different T cell subtypes apart. IBD patients had lower TCRbeta repertoire diversity, measured by the inverse Simpson index, than their healthy co-twins. The results gave no support for a single strong signal or clonotype linked to IBD.

The library was prepared using 5' RACE. Preparation of each TCR library used approximately 4,000 ng of total RNA. cDNA was synthesized with SMARTScribe reverse transcriptase in eight separate reactions per sample. Unique molecular identifiers containing a 6-nucleotide sample barcode were introduced through template switching during cDNA synthesis. TCRalpha and TCRbeta cDNA was amplified in two nested PCRs of approximately 17 and 9 cycles, and bead purification was carried out after each PCR. Before amplification, the cDNA was treated with uracil DNA-glycosylase and purified using the QIAquick PCR purification kit. The second PCR added Illumina TruSeq-compatible adapters along with sample-specific barcodes. Library quality and concentration were assessed using TapeStation and Qubit, and approximately 5 ng of each library was pooled. Pooled libraries were sequenced on an Illumina HiSeq2500 single-index Rapid Run with 2 x 100 bp reads and custom sequencing primers. Regarding the original processing steps: MiGEC version 1.2.6 was used for UMI-based consensus assembly, which corrected PCR and sequencing errors. MiXCR version 2.1.1 was used to carry out V(D)J alignment, clonotype assembly and CDR3 extraction. To normalise gene usage, clonotype sharing and MAIT/NKT TCR abundance, the analysis used the top 1000, 10 000 and 20 000 clonotypes per sample. Diversity was computed as the inverse Simpson index with the vegan R package after downsampling to 27 000 UMIs. Paired Mann-Whitney U tests were applied to discordant twin pairs, and Benjamini-Hochberg correction was used for multiple testing. Following reprocessing of the reads by TCRdb, the data hold one row per CDR3 protein sequence and no DNA is available. The V and J calls follow TCRdb's processing rather than the paper's. The sample table includes approximately 400,000 distinct CDR3 sequences. Together, the top ten hold about 2.3% of the sample.

From each donor, a roughly 2.5 ml peripheral blood sample was drawn into PAXgene tubes and stored at -80 degrees C. Without any T cell sorting, total RNA was extracted from whole blood using the PAXgene blood miRNA kit on an automated QIAcube. Peripheral blood from monozygotic twin pairs concordant or discordant for inflammatory bowel disease was subjected to deep TCRalpha and TCRbeta repertoire profiling with unique molecular barcoding. Smoking habits were recorded for all twin pairs, with individuals classified as current, former or never smokers. In the case of this clonotype: Its antigen specificity is not known.

The TCR comes from a human donor with ulcerative colitis or Crohn's disease, or a healthy co-twin of an affected twin (not recorded which). The sample was blood. Here the chain combines TRBV20-1 and TRBJ2-7; the D gene TCRdb calls, TRBD1, cannot be checked with no DNA. CDR3 region: CSAGSLGRGYEQYF.